This T cell receptor beta chain comes out of a study of T cells in tumors after PD-1 blockade. Study details: Patients received pembrolizumab 200 mg every 3 weeks or cemiplimab 350 mg every 2 weeks. Daily vismodegib 150 mg continued in a subset of anti-PD-1-treated patients. General observations from the study: About 40% of tumor TCR clonotypes were also found in blood.

The data were produced by immunoSEQ multiplex PCR, yet TCRdb's version contains in-frame clones alone and is incomplete. The data show roughly 33,000 clones, around 80% seen once. This clone showed up just once. Its antigen is as yet unknown. The V end was cut by 2 bases, the J end by 7 bases, with 18 bases between. The CDR3 has 15 residues. Germline CDR1 reads SGHTA; CDR2 reads FQGNSA. Genomic DNA template from tumor biopsies or peripheral blood, about 600 ng to 6,004 ng input. The sample in question was PBMCs, obtained before anti-PD-1 treatment. This sequence originates from a human donor with basal cell carcinoma. V gene TRBV7-2 combines with J gene TRBJ2-7; weak D call: TRBD2 (6 bases). CDR3 coding DNA: TGTGCCAGCAGCTTAATTGGGGGACTGTCAGGGGAGCAGTACTTC. Residues: CASSLIGGLSGEQYF.